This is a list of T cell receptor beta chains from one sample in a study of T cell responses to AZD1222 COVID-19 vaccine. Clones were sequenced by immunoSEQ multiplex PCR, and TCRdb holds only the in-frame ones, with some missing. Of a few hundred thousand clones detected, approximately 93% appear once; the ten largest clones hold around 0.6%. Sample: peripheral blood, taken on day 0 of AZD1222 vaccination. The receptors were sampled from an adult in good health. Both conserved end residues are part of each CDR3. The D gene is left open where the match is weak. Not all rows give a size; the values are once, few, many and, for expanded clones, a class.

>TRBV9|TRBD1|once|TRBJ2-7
CASSASGGRGNEQYF
TGTGCCAGCAGCGCCTCCGGAGGCAGGGGGAACGAGCAGTACTTC
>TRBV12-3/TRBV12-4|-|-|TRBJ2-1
CASSLAPYNEQFF
TGTGCCAGTTCGCTAGCGCCTTACAATGAGCAGTTCTTC
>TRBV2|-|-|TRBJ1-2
CASSFRDPAYTF
TGTGCCAGCAGTTTCCGGGACCCCGCCTACACCTTC
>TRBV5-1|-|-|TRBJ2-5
CASSSQGNQETQYF
TGCGCCAGCAGCTCCCAGGGAAACCAAGAGACCCAGTACTTC
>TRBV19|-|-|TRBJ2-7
CASSTHRALTYEQYF
TGTGCCAGTAGTACCCACCGGGCCCTTACCTACGAGCAGTACTTC
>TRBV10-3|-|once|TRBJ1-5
CAISGLPAGQPQHF
TGTGCCATCAGTGGCCTTCCCGCCGGGCAGCCCCAGCATTTT
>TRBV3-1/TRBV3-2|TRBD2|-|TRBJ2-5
CASSQVLAAQETQYF
TGTGCCAGCAGCCAAGTTCTAGCGGCCCAAGAGACCCAGTACTTC
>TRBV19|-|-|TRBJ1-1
CASSIRTNTEAFF
TGTGCCAGTAGTATTCGAACGAACACTGAAGCTTTCTTT
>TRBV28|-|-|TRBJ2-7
CASLERRSYEQYF
TGTGCCAGCCTAGAGAGGCGGTCCTACGAGCAGTACTTC
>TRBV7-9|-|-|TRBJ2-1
CASSSQTGVNEQFF
TGTGCCAGCAGCTCCCAAACGGGGGTCAATGAGCAGTTCTTC
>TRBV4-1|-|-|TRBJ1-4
CASSPLGRSTNEKLFF
TGCGCCAGCAGCCCCCTGGGAAGATCAACTAATGAAAAACTGTTTTTT
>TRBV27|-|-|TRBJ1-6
CASSFGQGGSPLHF
TGTGCCAGCAGTTTTGGGCAGGGCGGCTCACCCCTCCACTTT
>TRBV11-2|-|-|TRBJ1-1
CASSLVEQVGTEAFF
TGTGCCAGCAGCTTAGTAGAACAGGTTGGGACTGAAGCTTTCTTT
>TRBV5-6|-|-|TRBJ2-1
CASSSAAREQFF
TGTGCCAGCAGCTCAGCGGCCAGGGAGCAGTTCTTC
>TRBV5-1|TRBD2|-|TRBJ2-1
CASAKAGSYNEQFF
TGCGCCAGCGCCAAAGCGGGATCCTACAATGAGCAGTTCTTC
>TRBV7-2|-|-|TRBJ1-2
CASSLGDTYYGYTF
TGTGCCAGCAGCTTGGGGGACACCTACTATGGCTACACCTTC
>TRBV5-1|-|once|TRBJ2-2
CASSPDGARELFF
TGCGCCAGCAGCCCGGACGGAGCCCGGGAGCTGTTTTTT
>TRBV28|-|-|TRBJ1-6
CASRSVSPLHF
TGTGCCAGTCGTTCGGTTTCACCCCTCCACTTT
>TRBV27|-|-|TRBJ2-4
CASSLSAMSGWNIQYF
TGTGCCAGCAGTTTATCGGCTATGTCGGGGTGGAACATTCAGTACTTC
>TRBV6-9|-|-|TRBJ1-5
CAKTEVGNQPQHF
TGTGCCAAAACGGAGGTCGGCAATCAGCCCCAGCATTTT
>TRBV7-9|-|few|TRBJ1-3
CALRAVSSGNTIYF
TGTGCCCTCCGAGCAGTGAGCTCTGGAAACACCATATATTTT
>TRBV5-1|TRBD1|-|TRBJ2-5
CASHSPGQVETQYF
TGCGCCAGTCACTCACCGGGACAGGTGGAGACCCAGTACTTC
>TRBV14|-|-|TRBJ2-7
CAVRARISGYEQYF
TGTGCCGTCCGGGCGCGGATTTCGGGCTACGAGCAGTACTTC
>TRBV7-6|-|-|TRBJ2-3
CASSLAPLMSTDTQYF
TGTGCCAGCAGCTTAGCCCCTCTTATGAGCACAGATACGCAGTATTTT
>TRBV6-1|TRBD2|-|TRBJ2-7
CASSDIAGEVEQYF
TGTGCCAGCAGTGACATAGCGGGAGAGGTCGAGCAGTACTTC
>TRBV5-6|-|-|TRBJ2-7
CAGSFFGAEQYF
TGTGCCGGCAGCTTTTTCGGGGCCGAGCAGTACTTC
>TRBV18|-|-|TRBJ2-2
CASSPLQGANTGELFF
TGTGCCAGCTCACCGTTACAGGGCGCGAACACCGGGGAGCTGTTTTTT
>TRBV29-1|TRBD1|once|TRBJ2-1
CSVGDSRRIQNEQFF
TGCAGCGTCGGGGACAGCCGACGTATACAAAATGAGCAGTTCTTC
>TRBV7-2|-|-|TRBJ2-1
CASSLRGSPPVDEQFF
TGTGCCAGCAGCTTAAGGGGTAGCCCACCAGTCGATGAGCAGTTCTTC
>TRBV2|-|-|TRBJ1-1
CATEPSIGRATEAFF
TGTGCCACCGAGCCCAGTATAGGGAGGGCCACTGAAGCTTTCTTT
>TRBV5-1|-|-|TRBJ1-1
CASSLFQNTEAFF
TGCGCCAGCAGCTTGTTCCAGAACACTGAAGCTTTCTTT
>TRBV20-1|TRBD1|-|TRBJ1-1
CSASTGAVEAFF
TGCAGTGCTAGTACAGGGGCGGTTGAAGCTTTCTTT
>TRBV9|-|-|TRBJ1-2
CASSVEGRANYGYTF
TGTGCCAGCAGCGTAGAGGGCAGGGCCAACTATGGCTACACCTTC
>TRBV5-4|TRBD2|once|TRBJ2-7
CASSSALAGGPYEQYF
TGTGCCAGCAGCTCCGCGTTAGCGGGAGGTCCCTACGAGCAGTACTTC
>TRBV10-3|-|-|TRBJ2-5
CAIRLPDETQYF
TGTGCCATAAGGCTTCCCGACGAGACCCAGTACTTC
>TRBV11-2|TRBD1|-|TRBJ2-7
CASSLTVDGQVSGVYEQYF
TGTGCCAGCAGCCTCACGGTCGACGGACAGGTCAGTGGGGTCTACGAGCAGTACTTC
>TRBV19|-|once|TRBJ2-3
CASSIGWGDTQYF
TGTGCCAGTAGTATAGGTTGGGGGGATACGCAGTATTTT
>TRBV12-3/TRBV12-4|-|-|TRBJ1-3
CASTLWSGNTIYF
TGTGCCAGCACCCTGTGGTCCGGAAACACCATATATTTT
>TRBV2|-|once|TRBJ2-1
CASSHNEQFF
TGTGCCAGCTCGCACAATGAGCAGTTCTTC
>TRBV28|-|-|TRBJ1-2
CASSLAMDAGGYTF
TGTGCCAGCAGTTTGGCAATGGACGCAGGTGGCTACACCTTC
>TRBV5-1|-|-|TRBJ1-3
CASSRTFPSGNTIYF
TGCGCCAGCAGCCGGACATTCCCCTCTGGAAACACCATATATTTT
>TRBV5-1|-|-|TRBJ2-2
CASSLVGAIGGELFF
TGCGCCAGCAGCTTGGTGGGGGCCATTGGCGGGGAGCTGTTTTTT
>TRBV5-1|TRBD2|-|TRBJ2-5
CASSLGTSGGEETQYF
TGCGCCAGCAGCTTGGGCACTAGCGGGGGGGAAGAGACCCAGTACTTC
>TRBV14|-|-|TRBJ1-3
CASRPGNTIYF
TGTGCCAGCAGACCTGGAAACACCATATATTTT
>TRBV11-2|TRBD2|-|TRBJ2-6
CASSFPSGVLSGANVLTF
TGTGCCAGCAGCTTCCCCAGCGGGGTTCTCTCTGGGGCCAACGTCCTGACTTTC
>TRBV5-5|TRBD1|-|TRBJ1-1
CASSFDRDTEAFF
TGTGCCAGCAGCTTCGACAGGGACACTGAAGCTTTCTTT
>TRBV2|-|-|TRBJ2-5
CASREDDKETQYF
TGTGCCAGCAGAGAAGACGACAAAGAGACCCAGTACTTC
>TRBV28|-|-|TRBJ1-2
CASAWGGGYGYTF
TGTGCCAGCGCCTGGGGAGGCGGTTATGGCTACACCTTC
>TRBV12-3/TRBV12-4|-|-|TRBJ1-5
CASSLKSQPQHF
TGTGCCAGCAGTTTAAAGAGTCAGCCCCAGCATTTT
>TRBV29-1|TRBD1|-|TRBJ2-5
CSTGQGSETQYF
TGCAGCACGGGACAGGGATCGGAGACCCAGTACTTC
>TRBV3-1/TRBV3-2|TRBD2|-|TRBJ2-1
CASSQTSGSNNEQFF
TGTGCCAGCAGCCAGACTAGCGGGAGTAACAATGAGCAGTTCTTC
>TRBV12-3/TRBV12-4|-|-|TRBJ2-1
CASRPPYNEQFF
TGTGCCAGCCGTCCTCCCTACAATGAGCAGTTCTTC
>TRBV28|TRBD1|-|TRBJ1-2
CASSSQGTYGYTF
TGTGCCAGCAGCTCACAGGGGACCTATGGCTACACCTTC
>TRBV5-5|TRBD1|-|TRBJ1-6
CASSPIRQGDSPLHF
TGTGCCAGCAGCCCTATACGACAGGGAGATTCACCCCTCCACTTT
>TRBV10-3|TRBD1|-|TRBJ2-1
CAISERTGDEQFF
TGTGCCATCAGTGAGAGGACAGGGGATGAGCAGTTCTTC
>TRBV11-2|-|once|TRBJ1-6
CASSLGGASYNSPLHF
TGTGCCAGCAGCCTAGGGGGGGCTTCCTATAATTCACCCCTCCACTTT
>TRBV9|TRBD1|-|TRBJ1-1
CASSPRTGGRDTEAFF
TGTGCCAGCAGCCCCCGGACAGGGGGGAGAGACACTGAAGCTTTCTTT
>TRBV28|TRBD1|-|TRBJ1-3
CASAPGDRGNTIYF
TGTGCCAGCGCTCCCGGGGACAGAGGAAACACCATATATTTT
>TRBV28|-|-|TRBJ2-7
CASSPGTGNYEQYF
TGTGCCAGCAGCCCCGGGACGGGTAACTACGAGCAGTACTTC
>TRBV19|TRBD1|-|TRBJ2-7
CASSASGTGVHEQYF
TGTGCCAGTAGTGCCTCCGGGACAGGGGTACACGAGCAGTACTTC